This T cell receptor beta chain appears in the sequencing data of a study of post-analysis software for immune sequencing data. Points from the study as a whole: When the samples were clustered directly with F measure, those that had been prepared in the same batch showed strong co-clustering. Controls' normalized Chao1 diversity significantly exceeded that of multiple sclerosis patients. Patients used about five TRBV segments, including TRBV5-6, TRBV5-1 and TRBV20-1, more often than controls.

Concerning this clonotype itself: What it binds is unknown.

Unique molecular identifiers were carried by the TCR beta cDNA libraries. Around 500,000 cDNA molecules came from around 0.96 to 9.9 million T cells. TCRdb re-derived calls from the PCR reads in MiXCR, one entry per CDR3 protein. The sample lists 450,000 to 650,000 distinct CDR3 sequences, 40% to 50% seen once, with about 1.8% in the top ten. The CDR3 consists of 13 residues. The V gene's germline CDR1 is SGDLS and CDR2 YYNGEE. Trimming removed 2 bases at V and 1 base at J, with 6 bases between. The rearrangement links TRBV9 to TRBJ2-5, with unresolved D. The sample consisted of blood. The receptor was derived from a girl aged 10-17 years with multiple sclerosis. The CDR3, as DNA: TGTGCCAGCAGCGTTTCCTTCCAAGAGACCCAGTACTTC. It encodes CASSVSFQETQYF.